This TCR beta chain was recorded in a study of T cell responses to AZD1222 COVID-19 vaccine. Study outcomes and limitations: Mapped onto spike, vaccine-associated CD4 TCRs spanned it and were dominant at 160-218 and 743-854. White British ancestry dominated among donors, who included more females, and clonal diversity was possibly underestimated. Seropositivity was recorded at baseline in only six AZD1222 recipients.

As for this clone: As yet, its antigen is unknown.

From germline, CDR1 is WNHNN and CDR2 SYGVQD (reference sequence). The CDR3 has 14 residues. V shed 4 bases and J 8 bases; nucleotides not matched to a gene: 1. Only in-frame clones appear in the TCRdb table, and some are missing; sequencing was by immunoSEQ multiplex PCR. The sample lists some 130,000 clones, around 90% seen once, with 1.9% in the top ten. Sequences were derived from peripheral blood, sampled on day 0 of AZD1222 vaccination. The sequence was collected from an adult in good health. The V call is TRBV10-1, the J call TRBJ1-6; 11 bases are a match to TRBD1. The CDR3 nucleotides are TGCGCCAGCAGTGGGACAGGGGGCTATTCACCCCTCCACTTT. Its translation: CASSGTGGYSPLHF.